This T cell receptor beta chain is drawn from a study of vaccination and CD4 T cells after COVID-19. Study details: Post-vaccine sampling followed dose two by a median roughly 76 days (range 14 to 241).

The sample's treatment: approximately nine-day PBMC culture with coronavirus spike peptide pools or control peptides (ViraFEST assay). CDR3 size: 12 residues. V was trimmed by 1 base and J by 8 bases, leaving 8 bases between them. Germline CDR1 SGHNT, CDR2 YENEEA. The assay that was used to sequence DNA from cultured CD4+ T cells was the Oncomine TCR Beta short-read assay. From the PCR reads, TCRdb called clonotypes with MiXCR, one entry per CDR3 protein. This sample has roughly 20,000 distinct CDR3 sequences, with approximately 40% found just once. Regarding this clonotype: What it recognizes is unknown.

The receptor was isolated from a human donor who had recovered from COVID-19. Source: CD4+ T cells from blood, cultured in vitro, taken after SARS-CoV-2 vaccination. This chain connects TRBV11-3 to TRBJ1-1; D gene ambiguous. As DNA, the CDR3 is TGTGCCAGCAGCTTAGTGGTAGGCGAAGCTTTCTTT. Its protein is CASSLVVGEAFF.